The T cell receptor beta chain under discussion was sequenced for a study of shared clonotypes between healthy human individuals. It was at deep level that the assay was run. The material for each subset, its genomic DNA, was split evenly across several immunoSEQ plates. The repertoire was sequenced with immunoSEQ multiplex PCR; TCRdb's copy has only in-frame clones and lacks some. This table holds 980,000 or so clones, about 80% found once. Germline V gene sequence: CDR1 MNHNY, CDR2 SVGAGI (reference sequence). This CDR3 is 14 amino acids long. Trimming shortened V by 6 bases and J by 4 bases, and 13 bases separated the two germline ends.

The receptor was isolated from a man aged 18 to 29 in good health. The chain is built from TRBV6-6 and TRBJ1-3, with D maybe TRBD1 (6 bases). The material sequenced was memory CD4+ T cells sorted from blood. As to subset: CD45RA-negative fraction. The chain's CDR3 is CASRRGGPGNTIYF. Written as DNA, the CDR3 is TGTGCCAGCAGAAGGGGGGGGCCCGGAAACACCATATATTTT.